These 17 T cell receptor beta chains came from one sample sequenced in a study of blood T cell repertoires in COVID-19. TCRdb keeps only in-frame clones here, not all; method: immunoSEQ multiplex PCR. In the table there are 120,000 to 150,000 clones, about nine tenths of which are singletons. The sample comprised peripheral blood. These receptors were taken from a human donor in a cohort sampled during active COVID-19.

This chain uses TRBV6-2 or TRBV6-3 with TRBJ2-5; 13 positions match TRBD2. Germline V CDR1 and CDR2: MNHEY, SVGEGT. V was clipped by 6 bases and J by 5 bases; unmatched bases: 15. The CDR3 sequence is 18 residues long. The CDR3 DNA is TGTGCCAGCAGCCCCCTACCGGGACTAGCGGGGATAGTGGAGACCCAGTACTTC. It yields the protein CASSPLPGLAGIVETQYF.

The chain links TRBV27 to TRBJ2-1, with TRBD2 as a possible D gene (6 bases). Between the trimmed V and J ends, which lost 8 bases and 4 bases, there was a span of 15 bases. CDR1 MNHEY and CDR2 SMNVEV come from the germline V gene (reference sequence). The CDR3 is 14 amino acids. CDR3 bases: TGTGCCAGCTGCGGGGCGGGAAAATACAATGAGCAGTTCTTC. The encoded protein is CASCGAGKYNEQFF.

This clone appeared a few times. This sequence joins TRBV19 and TRBJ2-7; TRBD2 aligns across 7 bases. Per the germline V gene, CDR1 is LNHDA and CDR2 is SQIVND (reference sequence). Unmatched junction bases numbered 11, after V lost 4 bases and J lost 5 bases. This CDR3 contains 15 residues. CDR3 DNA sequence: TGTGCCAGTAGTACGGCGGGGGAACGCCGGCACGAGCAGTACTTC. The encoded protein is CASSTAGERRHEQYF.

The genes are TRBV13 and TRBJ2-5; 14 nucleotides agree with TRBD2. In germline, CDR1 is PRHDT, CDR2 FYEKMQ (reference sequence). Trimming cost V 5 bases and J 5 bases; bases outside gene matches: 13. The CDR3 loop spans 18 amino acids. The CDR3 region has the DNA TGTGCCAGCAGCCGCCTAGGACTAGCGGGGGGCAGTGGGGAGACCCAGTACTTC. Translating it yields CASSRLGLAGGSGETQYF.

This chain uses TRBV5-1 with TRBJ2-6, with 11 bases identical to TRBD1. The CDR3 is made up of 17 amino acids. V lost 4 bases and J lost 2; bases outside the gene matches: 5. CDR1 and CDR2 from the germline V gene are SGHRS and YFSETQ. CDR3 nucleotides: TGCGCCAGCAGCCTTGGACAGGGGGCGCCTGGGGCCAACGTCCTGACTTTC. Residues: CASSLGQGAPGANVLTF.

The chain uses TRBV19 and TRBJ2-3; D possibly corresponds to TRBD2 (5 bases). CDR1 is LNHDA and CDR2 is SQIVND in the germline V gene (reference sequence). Trimming cost V 5 bases and J 6 bases, with 15 bases left between them. CDR3 size: 14 residues. CDR3 nucleotide sequence: TGTGCCAGTAGTCGCCCCGACTATTCGGATACGCAGTATTTT. It encodes CASSRPDYSDTQYF.

J is TRBJ2-1 and V is TRBV5-6; no reliable D call. Germline values: CDR1 SGHDT, CDR2 YYEEEE. This CDR3 contains 15 residues. V lost 2 bases and J 0 bases, leaving 9 bases between the germline ends. DNA for the CDR3: TGTGCCAGCAGCTTCGGTGCACCCTCCTACAATGAGCAGTTCTTC. Translating it yields CASSFGAPSYNEQFF.

This chain links TRBV5-4 with TRBJ2-5, with 7 bases aligning to TRBD1. Germline assignment: CDR1 SGHNT and CDR2 YYREEE (reference sequence). With V trimmed by 4 bases and J by 1 base, 4 bases remained unmatched. The CDR3 consists of 14 residues. CDR3 coding DNA: TGTGCCAGCAGCCCGGGGACAGCCCAAGAGACCCAGTACTTC. Encoded protein: CASSPGTAQETQYF.

Only one count was recorded for this clone. The chain is built from TRBV9 and TRBJ2-3; D not certain. The CDR3 loop spans 14 amino acids. Germline values: CDR1 SGDLS, CDR2 YYNGEE. V lost 6 bases, J lost 1 base, and 12 bases lay in between. CDR3 DNA sequence: TGTGCCAGCAACAAAGAGGAGCGCACAGATACGCAGTATTTT. Translated, it gives CASNKEERTDTQYF.

The CDR3 DNA reads TGTGCCAGCAGCCGAGCGGGGGGGCCCTACAATGAGCAGTTCTTC. It is translated as CASSRAGGPYNEQFF. This chain connects TRBV9 to TRBJ2-1; 10 bases align to TRBD2. The V gene's germline CDR1 is SGDLS and CDR2 YYNGEE. CDR3 length: 15 amino acids. J gave up 2 bases and V 4 bases, and 3 bases lay outside the gene matches.

This clone has just a few counts. The rearrangement uses TRBV13 and TRBJ2-7, with D perhaps matching TRBD1 (5 bases). Germline V lookup: CDR1 PRHDT, CDR2 FYEKMQ (reference sequence). V was clipped by 1 base and J by 6 bases, with 13 bases between them. The CDR3 covers 14 residues. CDR3 residues: CASSLVGAPGEQYF. The CDR3 DNA reads TGTGCCAGCAGCTTAGTTGGGGCGCCGGGCGAGCAGTACTTC.

This clone was seen only once. The chain is built from TRBV24-1 and TRBJ1-6; the D gene is possibly TRBD1 (6 bases). The ends were cut back, 7 bases at V and 5 bases at J, with 14 bases in the middle. The CDR3 runs 15 residues. Looked up from germline, CDR1 is KGHDR and CDR2 is SFDVKD. The CDR3 DNA follows: TGTGCCACCAGGTTGGACAGAAGGGATAATTCACCCCTCCACTTT. It yields the protein CATRLDRRDNSPLHF.

V usage is TRBV10-3 and J usage is TRBJ2-7; D call uncertain. V lost 0 bases, J lost 4 bases, and 13 bases lay in between. The CDR3 has 15 residues. Per the germline V gene, CDR1 is ENHRY and CDR2 is SYGVKD. The CDR3 bases are TGTGCCATCAGTGAGTCGAATTTCAGACTTTACGAGCAGTACTTC. Translated, it gives CAISESNFRLYEQYF.

The chain combines TRBV7-9 with TRBJ1-5; TRBD1 agrees at 8 bases. The CDR3 length is 14 residues. The V segment lost 4 bases and the J segment 3 bases; nucleotides outside the gene matches: 2. The V gene's germline CDR1 is SEHNR and CDR2 FQNEAQ (reference sequence). In DNA, the CDR3 is TGTGCCAGCAGCTGGGGACAGGTCAATCAGCCCCAGCATTTT. This translates into CASSWGQVNQPQHF.

The chain employs TRBV18 and TRBJ2-1, with a tentative D call TRBD1 (5 bases). The V gene lost 2 bases and the J gene lost 0 bases, with 11 bases spanning the gap. This CDR3 is 16 amino acids long. Germline loops: CDR1 KGHSH, CDR2 LQKENI. In DNA, the CDR3 is TGTGCCAGCTCACCAACAGGTGATAGCTCCTACAATGAGCAGTTCTTC. This gives the protein CASSPTGDSSYNEQFF.

This clone appeared a few times. This rearrangement joins TRBV12-3 or TRBV12-4 to TRBJ1-2; D remains unclear. This CDR3 comprises 12 residues. Trimming removed 2 bases at V and 4 bases at J, with 5 bases between. CDR3 DNA: TGTGCCAGCAGTTTAATCGGCTATGGCTACACCTTC. Its protein is CASSLIGYGYTF.

The V call is TRBV14, the J call TRBJ2-3; perhaps TRBD1 as D (5 bases). Trimming took 7 bases from V and 2 from J, leaving 13 bases between them. This CDR3 region has 14 residues. From germline, CDR1 is SGHDN and CDR2 FVKESK. The CDR3 DNA reads as TGTGCCAGCAATCAGGGATCGACCACAGATACGCAGTATTTT. Amino acid sequence: CASNQGSTTDTQYF.